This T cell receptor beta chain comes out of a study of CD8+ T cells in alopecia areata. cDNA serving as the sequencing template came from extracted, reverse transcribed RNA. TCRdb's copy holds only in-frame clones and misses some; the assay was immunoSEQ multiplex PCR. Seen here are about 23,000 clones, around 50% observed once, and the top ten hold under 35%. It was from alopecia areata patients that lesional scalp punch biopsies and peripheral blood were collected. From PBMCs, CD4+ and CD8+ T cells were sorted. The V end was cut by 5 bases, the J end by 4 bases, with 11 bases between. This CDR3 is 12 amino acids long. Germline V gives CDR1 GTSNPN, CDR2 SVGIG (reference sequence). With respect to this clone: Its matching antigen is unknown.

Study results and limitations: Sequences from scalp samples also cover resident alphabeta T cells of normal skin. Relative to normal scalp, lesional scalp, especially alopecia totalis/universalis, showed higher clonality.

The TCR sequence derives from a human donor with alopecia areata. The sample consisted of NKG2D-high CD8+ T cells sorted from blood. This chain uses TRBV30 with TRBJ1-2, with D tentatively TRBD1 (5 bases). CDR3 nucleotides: TGTGCCTGGTCGGGGCTTTCCTATGGCTACACCTTC. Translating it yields CAWSGLSYGYTF.